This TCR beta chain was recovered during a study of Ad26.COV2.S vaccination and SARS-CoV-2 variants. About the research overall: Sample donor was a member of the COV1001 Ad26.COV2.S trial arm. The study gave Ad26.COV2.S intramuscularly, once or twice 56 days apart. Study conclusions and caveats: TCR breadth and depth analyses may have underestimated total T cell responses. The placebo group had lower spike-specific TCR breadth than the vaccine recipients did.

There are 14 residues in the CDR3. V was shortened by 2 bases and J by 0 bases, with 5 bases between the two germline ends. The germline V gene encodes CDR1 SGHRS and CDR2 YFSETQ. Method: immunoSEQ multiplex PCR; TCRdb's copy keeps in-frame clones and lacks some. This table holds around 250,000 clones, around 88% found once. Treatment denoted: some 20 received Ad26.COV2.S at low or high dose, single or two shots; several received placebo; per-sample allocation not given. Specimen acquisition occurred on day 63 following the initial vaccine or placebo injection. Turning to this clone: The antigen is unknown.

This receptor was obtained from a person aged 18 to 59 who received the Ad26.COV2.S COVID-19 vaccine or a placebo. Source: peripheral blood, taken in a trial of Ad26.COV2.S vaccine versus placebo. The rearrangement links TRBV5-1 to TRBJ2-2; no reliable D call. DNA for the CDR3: TGCGCCAGCAGCTTCCGACCGAACACCGGGGAGCTGTTTTTT. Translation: CASSFRPNTGELFF.